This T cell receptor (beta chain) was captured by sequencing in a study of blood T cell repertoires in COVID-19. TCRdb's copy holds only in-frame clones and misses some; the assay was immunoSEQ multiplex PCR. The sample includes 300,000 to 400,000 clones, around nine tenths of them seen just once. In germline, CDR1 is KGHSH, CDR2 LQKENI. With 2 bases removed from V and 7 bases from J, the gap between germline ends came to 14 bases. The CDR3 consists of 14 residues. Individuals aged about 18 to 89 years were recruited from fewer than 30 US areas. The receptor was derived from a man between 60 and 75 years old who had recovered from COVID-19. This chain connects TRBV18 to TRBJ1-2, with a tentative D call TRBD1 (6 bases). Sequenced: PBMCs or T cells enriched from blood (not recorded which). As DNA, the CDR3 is TGTGCCAGCTCACCAACGGACCAGGGGTTTGGCTACACCTTC. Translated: CASSPTDQGFGYTF.